The 3 T cell receptor beta chains listed next were all sequenced from one sample in a study of T-cell memory formation after mild COVID-19. MiXCR, run by TCRdb on the 5' RACE reads, gives a single entry per CDR3 protein. Of 550,000 to 700,000 distinct CDR3 sequences detected, 17% appear once; the ten largest clones hold around 8.1%. The sequencing sample was made of PBMCs or a T cell subset sorted from them (not recorded which). The receptors were sampled from an adult woman who had mild COVID-19 (a few samples of this study predate the infection). Cell type and time point are not known.

The genes are TRBV7-2 and TRBJ2-1; TRBD2 aligns across 8 bases. V shed 5 bases, J shed 4 bases, and the junction held 13 bases outside the gene matches. This CDR3 spans 17 amino acids. CDR1 and CDR2 from the germline V gene are SGHTA and FQGNSA. The CDR3 bases are TGTGCCAGCAGCACGTCGAAGGGTAGCGGGGTATACAATGAGCAGTTCTTC. Translated, it gives CASSTSKGSGVYNEQFF.

The chain couples TRBV5-1 to TRBJ2-6; D gene ambiguous. The CDR3 is 14 residues long. From germline, CDR1 is SGHRS and CDR2 YFSETQ. V lost 5 bases and J lost 7, with 13 bases in between. The CDR3, as DNA: TGCGCCAGCAGAGCTTACGCGACAGCCAACGTCCTGACTTTC. Translated: CASRAYATANVLTF.

The table lists this clonotype with a few counts. The chain carries TRBV3-1 and TRBJ2-1; tentative D call: TRBD2 (6 bases). This CDR3 contains 15 residues. Between the trimmed V and J ends, which lost 4 bases and 9 bases, there was a span of 19 bases. In germline, CDR1 is LGHDT, CDR2 YNNKEL (reference sequence). The CDR3 coding sequence is TGTGCCAGCAGCCGGGGGGAGACTTCCAACTCTGAGCAGTTCTTC. As protein: CASSRGETSNSEQFF.